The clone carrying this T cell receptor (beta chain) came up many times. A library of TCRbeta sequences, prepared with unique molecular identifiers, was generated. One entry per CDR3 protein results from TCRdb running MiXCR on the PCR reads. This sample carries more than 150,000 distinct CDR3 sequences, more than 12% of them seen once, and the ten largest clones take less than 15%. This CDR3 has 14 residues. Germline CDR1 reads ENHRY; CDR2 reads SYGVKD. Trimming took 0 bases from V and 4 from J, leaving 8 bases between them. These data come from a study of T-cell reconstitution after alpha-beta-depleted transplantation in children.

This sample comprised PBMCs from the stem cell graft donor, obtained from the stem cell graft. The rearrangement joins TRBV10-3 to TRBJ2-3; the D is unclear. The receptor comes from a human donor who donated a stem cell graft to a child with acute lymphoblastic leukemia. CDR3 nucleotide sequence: TGTGCCATCAGTGAGTCGCCGGAAGCAGATACGCAGTATTTT. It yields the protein CAISESPEADTQYF.